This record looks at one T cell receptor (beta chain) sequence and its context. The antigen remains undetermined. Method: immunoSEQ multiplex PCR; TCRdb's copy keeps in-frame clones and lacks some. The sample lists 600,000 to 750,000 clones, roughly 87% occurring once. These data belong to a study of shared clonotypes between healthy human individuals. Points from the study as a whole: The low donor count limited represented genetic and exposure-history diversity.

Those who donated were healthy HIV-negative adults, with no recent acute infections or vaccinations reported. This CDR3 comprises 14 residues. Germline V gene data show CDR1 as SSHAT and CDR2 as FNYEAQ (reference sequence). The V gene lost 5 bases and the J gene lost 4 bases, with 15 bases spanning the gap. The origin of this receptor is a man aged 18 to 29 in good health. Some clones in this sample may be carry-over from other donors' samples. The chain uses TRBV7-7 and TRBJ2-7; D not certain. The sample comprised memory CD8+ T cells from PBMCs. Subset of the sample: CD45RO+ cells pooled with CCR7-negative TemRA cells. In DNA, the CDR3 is TGTGCCAGCAGCCCGGCCTTAGGATCTTACGAGCAGTACTTC. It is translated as CASSPALGSYEQYF.